This T cell receptor beta chain was observed in a study of T cells in Graves' hyperthyroidism and ophthalmopathy (dated by TCRdb to about 2019). In terms of the full investigation: To identify distinguishing TCR V-J signatures, a discovery cohort of around 98 patients was used, comprising some 43 with Graves' ophthalmopathy and 57 with stable Graves' hyperthyroidism. An independent validation cohort of around 19 hyperthyroidism patients and roughly 16 patients who later progressed to ophthalmopathy tested prospective prediction of ophthalmopathy. For training and testing, the 100 or so patients in the discovery cohort were randomly divided in a 7:3 ratio. Thyroid tissue and blood T-cell repertoires from roughly 6 Graves' hyperthyroidism patients were also compared in the study. After blood sampling, hyperthyroidism patients were treated with methimazole at a starting dose of 30 mg daily, and ophthalmopathy patients were treated with high-dose intravenous methylprednisolone. According to the paper, TCR Vbeta CDR3 sequencing was carried out on 135 peripheral blood samples, which came from under 50 ophthalmopathy, some 73 hyperthyroidism and roughly 17 progressor patients.

General conclusions and limits of the study: Most expanded thyroid clonotypes (frequency above 0.001) were also detected in blood, a finding suggesting that blood repertoires may reflect thyroid immune responses. In validation, progression to ophthalmopathy was predicted by the model with 70.59% sensitivity and around 75% specificity, a median of 6.5 months before onset. In cross-validation, a model built on a 13 V-J signature told ophthalmopathy apart from stable hyperthyroidism with 85% to 90% sensitivity and around 81% specificity, and in testing the same model reached 80%/75%. Sample size was not statistically predetermined, and blinding of investigators to group allocation was not performed.

The germline V end is reduced by 1 base and the J end by 7 bases; junction bases left unmatched: 1. The CDR3 contains 12 residues, cysteine and phenylalanine counted. The read is trimmed to its CDR3 DNA, 36 bases read in frame from base 1. Looking up the germline V gene (reference sequence) yields CDR1 SEHNR and CDR2 FQNEAQ. This clonotype appeared once. It has no known antigen specificity. Base-call qualities are not available, and no considerably larger clone is one nucleotide away. One read alone provides weak support. Amplification of TCR beta CDR3 regions was carried out from RNA transcripts. For the first round of RT-PCR on the TCR CDR3, the HTBI primer set was used together with the Qiagen OneStep RT-PCR kit. Libraries were constructed in a second round of multiplex PCR, after which size selection and purification were carried out. Sequencing of the libraries was done on an Illumina HiSeq2000 using paired-end 100 bp reads. The published analysis was carried out like this. SOAPnuke was used to process the raw data, removing reads that contained adapters or uncalled bases, had a mean Phred below 15, or lacked an exact match to the constant primer or identifier. High-quality paired reads were merged with COPE v1.2.5, and unique nucleotide sequences were defined as clonotypes. Clonotypes were aligned to IMGT TRBV, TRBD and TRBJ reference segments using MiTCR v1.1. Only V-J combinations with frequency above 0.0001, covering 98% to 99.2% of repertoires, were analysed. A TCS score was defined as the ratio between F50 (clonal expansion) and ExV (chaos), using BLOSUM62-based TCRdist between CDR3 peptides within each V-J. Welch's t-statistics and random forest reduced approximately 520 V-J features to 10 to 15, which were used in a naive Bayes classifier (R e1071). Thyroid-blood repertoire similarity was quantified with the Morisita-Horn index. TCRdb took the public reads, trimmed them with fastp at Q25, ran MiXCR for clone calling and kept in-frame beta chains. Here each entry gathers all rows of one CDR3 protein and keeps the most common genes and DNA. These V and J calls are TCRdb output, not the study's own analysis. A total of almost 600,000 distinct CDR3 sequences appear in this sample, 46% of them only once. The ten largest account for around 8% of the sample.

Stable Graves' hyperthyroidism was defined as the absence of progression to ophthalmopathy over 18 months of follow-up. Hyperthyroidism patients were newly diagnosed, with disease duration under 2 months, and aged 18 to 65 years. Patients with uncontrolled infections, other autoimmune diseases, pregnancy or lactation were excluded. Diagnoses were based on clinical symptoms, serum thyroxine and TRAb, thyroid ultrasound and orbital computed tomography. Total RNA was extracted with Trizol reagent, and quality was checked on an Agilent 2100 Bioanalyzer. The receptor chain draws on TRBV7-9 and TRBJ2-7; TRBD2 fits 7 bases in the junction. Specimen: peripheral blood or thyroid tissue (not recorded which). The clonotype was recovered from a woman aged 18 to 35 with Graves' hyperthyroidism. The CDR3 corresponds to CASSLDGREQYF. In nucleotides, the sequence is TGTGCCAGCAGCTTAGACGGGAGGGAGCAGTACTTC.